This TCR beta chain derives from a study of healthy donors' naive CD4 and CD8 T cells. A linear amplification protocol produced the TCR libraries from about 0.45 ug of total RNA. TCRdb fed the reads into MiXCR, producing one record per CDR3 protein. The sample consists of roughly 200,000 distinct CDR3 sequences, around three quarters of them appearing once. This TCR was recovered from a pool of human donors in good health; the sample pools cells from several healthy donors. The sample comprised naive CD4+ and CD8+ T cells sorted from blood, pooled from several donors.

The DNA of the CDR3 is TGTGCCAGCAGTTCCCCCCGAGCAGCGGTCTACGAGCAGTACTTC. Translated, it gives CASSSPRAAVYEQYF. V is TRBV12-3 or TRBV12-4 and J is TRBJ2-7; D perhaps matches TRBD2 (5 bases). With 4 bases removed from V and 3 bases from J, the gap between germline ends came to 16 bases. This CDR3 has 15 amino acids.